The T cell receptor (beta chain) described here comes from a study of cytomegalovirus exposure and HLA in healthy donors (dated by TCRdb to the late 2010s). As for the study more broadly: An earlier analysis of around 600 of the donors reported 250 to 300 Gb of sequence data and 120 million or so unique TCR beta sequences from roughly 200 million T cells. An earlier analysis of several hundred of the donors applied high-throughput TCR beta sequencing to assess whether each TCR beta V gene segment acted as functional or pseudogenic. In the later analysis, no new phenotypic data were used to find candidate immune exposures; instead, reliance was placed on TCR beta sequences and their occurrence across donors. Every discovery cohort repertoire had been produced on one sequencing platform. Several DR-DQ haplotypes were treated as single units for association and clustering because of strong linkage in the cohort. A later genetic analysis used genome-wide SNP genotypes for about three fifths of the 666 donors, treating that subset as a discovery cohort. Typing coverage differed by locus: A, B, C, DRB1 and DQB1 were typed in roughly 620-640 donors, DQA1 in approximately 520, DPA1 in some 610, and DPB1 in 400 to 480. The study combined high-throughput TCR immunosequencing, statistical association of individual TCRs with disease status, and machine learning to predict cytomegalovirus infection status. Donor age, sex, ethnicity and CMV serostatus were compiled together with the repertoire data. Of the 300 to 400 genotyped donors, over 70% fell in the genetic ancestry cluster associated with self-reported Caucasian donors. A later analysis re-examined previously published TCR beta repertoires from more than 600 donors and added high-resolution HLA genotyping to investigate patterns of TCR occurrence. Both class I and class II loci were covered by HLA typing, at four-digit resolution. The study aimed to test whether cataloging public T cell receptors could reveal signatures of past pathogen exposure. In addition to the first cohort of about 650 subjects, a separate validation cohort of around 110 different subjects was used. Around 320 gigabases of sequencing data and tens of millions of unique TCR sequences were included in an early release covering around 600 HLA-typed donors. Among about 370 genotyped donors of the cohort, an average of roughly 230,000 unique TCR beta nucleotide sequences was sequenced per donor, of which approximately 19% were non-productive. The T cell repertoires of 666 subjects were profiled by immunosequencing and related to cytomegalovirus serostatus. Here is what the overall study found, with its caveats: Sequencing depth was assumed to be roughly uniform across donors in the presence/absence analyses, though that assumption may not hold. Some IMGT-functional V segments, including TRBV6-2 and TRBV6-3, could not be told apart with the 87-base-pair reads, so those segments were excluded. In an earlier analysis of some 640 of the donors, most TCR beta V segments were observed in productive rearrangements about 87% or about 30% of the time, broadly matching IMGT annotations. A later analysis found that HLA-associated TCR beta chains were more clonally expanded and had lower generation probabilities than equally common non-associated chains. Linkage disequilibrium might explain the correlated functional status among segregating V segments, but an unknown experimental factor could not be ruled out. V-gene and J-gene trimming of TCR beta chains was associated with a missense DCLRE1C variant in a later genetic analysis, and the association was replicated in an independent cohort. For the cohort, immune exposure information was limited to CMV serostatus. In a later analysis, around 17,000 TCR beta sequences were associated with specific HLA alleles at a false discovery rate of 0.05. This cohort had only TCR beta chains sequenced, and the lack of alpha or paired-chain data limited which features could be detected. According to a later genetic analysis, donors in an Asian-associated ancestry cluster had fewer N-insertions in productive TCRs than the roughly 670-donor mean. In vitro tests confirmed that a few of the cytomegalovirus-associated TCR beta chains recognize cytomegalovirus antigens. In a later analysis, most CMV-associated TCR beta chains were found to appear HLA-restricted, with HLA associations seemingly driven largely by CMV exposure. In a later analysis, the rate of TCR association differed among HLA loci, with DRB1 alleles having the most associated TCRs and HLA-C alleles having the fewest. The study gave a list of about 170 TCR beta chains associated with cytomegalovirus. It was suggested by the authors that the approach could potentially be generalized to other disease states and immunological phenotypes. In a later analysis, several top co-occurrence clusters were reported to appear linked to parvovirus B19, influenza, CMV and Epstein-Barr virus. A group of highly shared sequence variants was considered likely to be a technical artifact of the sequencing pipeline. HLA typing was unavailable for some donors at each locus, so association tests used only the typed subset. Most TCR sequences were observed very rarely across donors, whereas some public TCRs were present in many individuals. The classifier was reported to diagnose cytomegalovirus status with high specificity and sensitivity in both the original and validation cohorts. Over 15 rarely observed V segments, including chromosome 9 orphons, were excluded from the earlier analysis of some 590 of the donors because counts were too low. When HLA alleles, especially DR and DQ, strongly co-occurred, TCR associations were difficult to assign to individual alleles. A further reported finding was that TCR beta sequences accurately predicted the HLA-A and HLA-B alleles for most subjects in the first cohort.

Library preparation used the immunoSEQ multiplex PCR assay. The multiplex PCR relied on a mix of 60 forward primers for TCR Vbeta segments and 13 reverse primers for TCR Jbeta segments. The CDR3 region of rearranged TCR beta genes was amplified from genomic DNA with a multiplex PCR assay. On the Illumina HiSeq System, the amplified TCR beta libraries were sequenced as 87-base-pair reads. The paper's data handling went like this. A later analysis counted tens of millions of unique TCR beta chains across the 640 or so repertoires, and 9.5 million to 11 million of these chains were shared by at least two donors. To remove PCR and sequencing errors, raw reads were error-corrected and collapsed into unique sequences using a nearest-neighbor algorithm that merged closely related sequences. V, D and J gene segments were assigned by aligning CDR3 sequences to IMGT reference sequences. For a sequence to be retained, a match of at least six nucleotides was required to both a V gene segment and a J gene segment. A rearrangement counted as productive if the CDR3 had no stop codons and remained in frame with V and J, and every other rearrangement counted as non-productive. CDR3 was defined according to IMGT convention as the region running from the second conserved V-encoded cysteine to the conserved J-encoded phenylalanine. The earlier analysis of 500 to 600 of the donors excluded sequences that lacked an unambiguous match to a single V gene segment. An earlier analysis of over 450 of the donors classified V segments as functional when productive rearrangements were above 56.7% and as segregating when the standard deviation between donors was above 5%. A statistical classification framework was built for diagnosing cytomegalovirus status from the catalog of TCR beta chain sequences. V and J gene assignment, in a later analysis, came from comparing TCR nucleotide sequences with IMGT/GENE-DB human TR gene sequences. A later analysis assigned CDR3 sequences and most-parsimonious VDJ recombination scenarios with the TCRdist pipeline. In a later analysis, every TCR beta chain was defined by the combination of its CDR3 amino acid sequence and its V-gene family, and reads without a unique V-gene family were dropped. To address suspected cross-contamination and a sequencing artifact, a later analysis removed approximately 600 highly shared, low-generation-probability nucleotide sequences. In a later analysis, a clonal expansion index for each public chain was calculated from normalized within-repertoire ranks of inferred template counts. A later analysis computed generation probabilities with a VDJ recombination model fitted to out-of-frame rearrangements, and checked the results against IGoR. Hypergeometric tests were used in a later analysis to score TCR-TCR, TCR-HLA and TCR-CMV co-occurrence, with a repertoire-size bias correction applied to the TCR pairs. In a later analysis, false discovery rates were estimated by permuting HLA or CMV assignments 20 times. In a later analysis, co-occurring TCRs were grouped using DBSCAN, with TCRdist sequence similarity added in when clustering inside HLA-allele-positive subsets. Repertoires with fewer than 30,000 or more than 120,000 public chains were left out of co-occurrence clustering, as were five repertoires with anomalous nucleotide sharing. In its TCRdb copy, this immuneACCESS table keeps in-frame sequences only and misses some clones. Where compared with another copy, unresolved V genes explain less than half of these, and the others have no known cause. D and trimming come from the DNA, and the V and J calls and clone size come from that table. The sample includes about 140,000 clones, with 70% to 85% observed a single time. Approximately 8.3% of the sample is taken by the ten largest.

As concerns this clone: Its binding antigen is unknown. Per-base quality was not reported, and no clone a single base away is much larger than it.

The cohort consisted of 600 to 750 healthy bone marrow donors. Cohort members were all nominally healthy when sampled, although unrecorded immune exposures were likely present. The donor tested CMV seropositive, placing the donor among the approximately 310 seropositive members of the cohort. A peripheral blood sample was provided by each donor, and peripheral blood mononuclear cells were used for TCR beta sequencing. The Qiagen DNeasy Blood Extraction Kit was used to extract genomic DNA from the blood cell samples. Measured from the cysteine to the phenylalanine, the CDR3 is 15 residues long. The read is trimmed to its CDR3 DNA, 45 bases read in frame from base 1.

Recombination linked TRBV21-1 to TRBJ2-7; no DNA check was done on the table's D call, TRBD1. TRBV21-1 counts as a pseudogene. Material for sequencing was PBMCs. The clonotype originates from a woman aged 45-59 years in good health and CMV-seropositive. The CDR3 reads as follows: CASSESGTDFYEQYF. The bases are TGTGCCAGCAGCGAATCCGGGACAGACTTCTACGAGCAGTACTTC.